A selection of T cell receptor beta chains follows, all from one sample in a study of shared clonotypes between healthy human individuals. TCRdb's table, derived via immunoSEQ multiplex PCR, lists solely in-frame clones and lacks some. The table shows 850,000 to 1,200,000 clones, with approximately 68% occurring only once. The sample taken for sequencing was memory CD4+ T cells sorted from blood. Receptors originate from a man younger than 30 in good health. Each CDR3 is given with its conserved first and last residue. D genes are given only for firm matches. Clone size is shown for a subset of rows, as once, few, many or a class of expanded clone.

- | TRBJ2-7 | - | TRBV29-1 | TGCAGCGTTGTATCGGGGGCCGTTGTGTACGAGCAGTACTTC | CSVVSGAVVYEQYF
- | TRBJ2-1 | - | TRBV5-1 | TGCGCCAGCCATGGCCCCGGGGAGCCCTACAATGAGCAGTTCTTC | CASHGPGEPYNEQFF
- | TRBJ2-5 | - | TRBV7-2 | TGTGCCAGCAGCTTCTTTGGGGAGACCCAGTACTTC | CASSFFGETQYF
once | TRBJ2-6 | - | TRBV2 | TGTGCCAGCAGTACCACCAACTCTGGGGCCAACGTCCTGACTTTC | CASSTTNSGANVLTF
- | TRBJ2-2 | - | TRBV7-9 | TGTGCCAGCAGCGCAAACACCGGGGAGCTGTTTTTT | CASSANTGELFF
once | TRBJ2-5 | TRBD1 | TRBV9 | TGTGCCAGCAGCGTTGACAGGGCAGAGACCCAGTACTTC | CASSVDRAETQYF
- | TRBJ1-3 | TRBD1 | TRBV19 | TGTGCCAGTAGCCCAACCGGACAGGGGCTTCGTGGAAACACCATATATTTT | CASSPTGQGLRGNTIYF
- | TRBJ2-5 | - | TRBV5-4 | TGTGCCAGCAGCTTAGACTGGGAAGAGACCCAGTACTTC | CASSLDWEETQYF
few | TRBJ2-5 | - | TRBV14 | TGTGCCAGCAGCCAAGGGTTCCTAGCGGAGACCCAGTACTTC | CASSQGFLAETQYF
- | TRBJ1-6 | - | TRBV19 | TGTGCCAGTAGCCCAAGAGACAGATATAATTCACCCCTCCACTTT | CASSPRDRYNSPLHF
- | TRBJ2-5 | - | TRBV6-6 | TGTGCCAGCAGAGGACACCTAAAAGAGACCCAGTACTTC | CASRGHLKETQYF
- | TRBJ1-6 | - | TRBV7-8 | TGTGCCAGCAGCTTAAACAGTAAACTCACGAATTCACCCCTCCACTTT | CASSLNSKLTNSPLHF
- | TRBJ1-1 | - | TRBV29-1 | TGCAGCGTTTTGGACAGAATGAACACTGAAGCTTTCTTT | CSVLDRMNTEAFF
once | TRBJ1-5 | TRBD1 | TRBV7-2 | TGTGCCAGCAGCTTAATATGGGACAGCTCTAATCAGCCCCAGCATTTT | CASSLIWDSSNQPQHF
- | TRBJ1-1 | - | TRBV30 | TGTGCCTGGACCCCGACAGCAGCGAACACTGAAGCTTTCTTT | CAWTPTAANTEAFF
- | TRBJ2-7 | - | TRBV18 | TGTGCCAGCTCACCCGCGGTGGGGCGGACAGACTACGAGCAGTACTTC | CASSPAVGRTDYEQYF
- | TRBJ1-1 | - | TRBV6-5 | TGTGCCAGCAGGCCGGACGGAAACACTGAAGCTTTCTTT | CASRPDGNTEAFF
- | TRBJ2-3 | - | TRBV11-3 | TGTGCCAGCAGCCCCGGATCCCGCACAGATACGCAGTATTTT | CASSPGSRTDTQYF
- | TRBJ2-7 | TRBD1 | TRBV19 | TGTGCCAGTAGTGCGCGTTCGACCACAGGGGGTAGCGAGCAGTACTTC | CASSARSTTGGSEQYF
- | TRBJ2-7 | - | TRBV4-2 | TGTGCCAGCAGCCCCGACGGGGGTGGGGCCTACGAGCAGTACTTC | CASSPDGGGAYEQYF
- | TRBJ1-2 | TRBD1 | TRBV6-5 | TGTGCCAGCACTAGACAGGGCACTAACTATGGCTACACCTTC | CASTRQGTNYGYTF
once | TRBJ2-3 | - | TRBV28 | TGTGCCAGCAGTGCCCGCCGGCCGGATACGCAGTATTTT | CASSARRPDTQYF
- | TRBJ2-7 | - | TRBV5-8 | TGTGCCAGCAGCTCTGGACGGAAGGCTCATACCTACGAGCAGTACTTC | CASSSGRKAHTYEQYF
few | TRBJ2-1 | - | TRBV5-5 | TGTGCCGCCATACACGAGAATGAGCAGTTCTTC | CAAIHENEQFF
- | TRBJ2-6 | - | TRBV10-3 | TGTGCCATCAGCACTGGGGCCAACGTCCTGACTTTC | CAISTGANVLTF
- | TRBJ1-5 | - | TRBV18 | TGTGCCAGCTCAGAGTCCGGGGCAGGCAATCAGCCCCAGCATTTT | CASSESGAGNQPQHF
- | TRBJ2-5 | - | TRBV9 | TGTGCCAGCAGCCCCCAATCCCAAGAGACCCAGTACTTC | CASSPQSQETQYF
few | TRBJ1-6 | - | TRBV7-6 | TGTGCCAGCAGCCCTAGGGAACCGTTTAATTCACCCCTCCACTTT | CASSPREPFNSPLHF
- | TRBJ2-7 | - | TRBV27 | TGTGCCAGCAGTTTAAAATTCCAGGCACACCTCTCCTACGAGCAGTACTTC | CASSLKFQAHLSYEQYF
- | TRBJ2-5 | TRBD1 | TRBV30 | TGTGCCGGCCGGGACAGAGAGACCCAGTACTTC | CAGRDRETQYF
few | TRBJ2-5 | - | TRBV5-1 | TGCGCCAGCAGCTCCCCCCCCCAGACCCAGTACTTC | CASSSPPQTQYF
- | TRBJ2-2 | - | TRBV15 | TGTGCCACCAGCAGAGATCTTGGGGGGAACACCGGGGAGCTGTTTTTT | CATSRDLGGNTGELFF
- | TRBJ2-1 | TRBD2 | TRBV9 | TGTGCCAGCAGCCCAATACCGGGACTAGTACCCAATGAGCAGTTCTTC | CASSPIPGLVPNEQFF
- | TRBJ1-4 | - | TRBV5-4 | TGTGCCAGCAGCTTAGATTTCGTATCCAATGAAAAACTGTTTTTT | CASSLDFVSNEKLFF
- | TRBJ2-7 | TRBD2 | TRBV6-6 | TGTGCCAGCAGTCCCGGGACTAGAGCCTACGAGCAGTACTTC | CASSPGTRAYEQYF
- | TRBJ2-3 | - | TRBV2 | TGTGCCAGCAGTGTGAGGAGAGATACGCAGTATTTT | CASSVRRDTQYF
- | TRBJ2-2 | TRBD2 | TRBV27 | TGTGCCAGCAGCCTCAAACTGTGGACTAGCGGGAGGGCCGGGGAGCTGTTTTTT | CASSLKLWTSGRAGELFF
- | TRBJ2-1 | - | TRBV29-1 | TGCAGCGCACAGTACCAACATTACAATGAGCAGTTCTTC | CSAQYQHYNEQFF
few | TRBJ2-7 | - | TRBV27 | TGTGCCAGCAGTTTAAGCCAGGGGACCTACGAGCAGTACTTC | CASSLSQGTYEQYF
once | TRBJ2-5 | - | TRBV27 | TGTGCCAGCAGCTGGAGGATTAGGGAGACCCAGTACTTC | CASSWRIRETQYF
- | TRBJ1-1 | - | TRBV5-1 | TGCGCCAGCAGAATACAGGGCGAGTCAAACACTGAAGCTTTCTTT | CASRIQGESNTEAFF
once | TRBJ2-7 | TRBD2 | TRBV5-1 | TGCGCCAGCAGACCTACCGGGACTAGCTCATACGAGCAGTACTTC | CASRPTGTSSYEQYF
- | TRBJ2-7 | - | TRBV29-1 | TGCAGCGTTGAAGATACGGCCTACGAGCAGTACTTC | CSVEDTAYEQYF
- | TRBJ2-2 | - | TRBV9 | TGTGCCAGCAGCGTTTGGCTTTCCACCGGGGAGCTGTTTTTT | CASSVWLSTGELFF
- | TRBJ1-1 | TRBD1 | TRBV6-1 | TGTGCCAGCAGTAAGGGACAGGGGGCAAACACTGAAGCTTTCTTT | CASSKGQGANTEAFF
- | TRBJ2-7 | - | TRBV10-2 | TGCGCCAGCAGGACCGGGACTTCATCCTACGAGCAGTACTTC | CASRTGTSSYEQYF
- | TRBJ2-3 | - | TRBV7-2 | TGTGCCAGCAGCGCCGCCGGAGGGGGGACAGATACGCAGTATTTT | CASSAAGGGTDTQYF
many | TRBJ2-7 | - | TRBV6-6 | TGTGCCAGCAGTTTACAGGGCCACTCCTACGAGCAGTACTTC | CASSLQGHSYEQYF
- | TRBJ1-1 | - | TRBV4-1 | TGCGCCAGCAGCCAAGTAGGGGGAATGAACACTGAAGCTTTCTTT | CASSQVGGMNTEAFF
- | TRBJ1-4 | - | TRBV30 | TGTGCCTGGTCGTCCGGGAGGGCTAATGAAAAACTGTTTTTT | CAWSSGRANEKLFF
- | TRBJ1-1 | - | TRBV7-2 | TGTGCCAGCAGCCCCGGCCCGGGAACGGGCACTGAAGCTTTCTTT | CASSPGPGTGTEAFF
- | TRBJ2-1 | TRBD2 | TRBV7-9 | TGTGCCAGCGGCCGGAGCGGGAGGGTCGGTGAGCAGTTCTTC | CASGRSGRVGEQFF
- | TRBJ2-3 | - | TRBV5-4 | TGTGCCAGCAGCTTGGCCCCAGGGGGCACAGATACGCAGTATTTT | CASSLAPGGTDTQYF
- | TRBJ1-1 | TRBD1 | TRBV5-1 | TGCGCCAGCAGCGCTGGACAGGGAGGGACTGAAGCTTTCTTT | CASSAGQGGTEAFF
- | TRBJ2-1 | TRBD2 | TRBV2 | TGTGCCAGCACCTCGCTACTAGCGGGGTGGGGGGAGCAGTTCTTC | CASTSLLAGWGEQFF
once | TRBJ2-5 | - | TRBV7-2 | TGTGCCAGCAGGGGGTTTCGGACGGACCAAGAGACCCAGTACTTC | CASRGFRTDQETQYF
- | TRBJ2-7 | - | TRBV7-9 | TGTGCCAGCAGCTTAAACCCAGCCTACGAGCAGTACTTC | CASSLNPAYEQYF
- | TRBJ2-3 | TRBD1 | TRBV28 | TGTGCCAGCAGTTTAGGGACAGGGAGCACAGATACGCAGTATTTT | CASSLGTGSTDTQYF
- | TRBJ2-5 | TRBD1 | TRBV7-9 | TGTGCCAGCAGCTACAGGGACAGCCAAGAGACCCAGTACTTC | CASSYRDSQETQYF
- | TRBJ2-3 | TRBD2 | TRBV7-6 | TGTGCCAGCAGCTTAGTGGGAGCTAGCGGGGGGGCTTCAGATACGCAGTATTTT | CASSLVGASGGASDTQYF